Following are 26 T cell receptor beta chains from one sample sequenced in a study of shared clonotypes between healthy human individuals. Repertoires were generated with immunoSEQ multiplex PCR, while TCRdb's copy carries only in-frame clones and drops some. The data show some 1.1 million clones, 70% to 80% seen once. The specimen sequenced was memory CD4+ T cells from PBMCs. Subset reported: CD45RA-negative fraction. Receptors originate from a man between 18 and 29 years old in good health. Some clones in this sample may be carry-over from other donors' samples.

There are many counts of this clone. V gene TRBV11-2 combines with J gene TRBJ1-2; TRBD1 is a possible D gene (5 bases). The CDR3 contains 12 residues. CDR1 and CDR2 (germline): SGHAT, FQNNGV. The V end lost 1 base, the J end lost 7 bases, and 7 bases lay between the germline ends. CDR3 protein: CASSLGQGGYTF. The CDR3 nucleotides read TGTGCCAGCAGCTTAGGTCAGGGTGGCTACACCTTC.

The genes are TRBV30 and TRBJ2-3; D ambiguous. Deletions cut 3 bases from V and 0 bases from J, with 13 bases between. Germline CDR1 reads GTSNPN; CDR2 reads SVGIG (reference sequence). This CDR3 region has 15 residues. The CDR3 is CAWRPGYQSTDTQYF. The CDR3 nucleotides are TGTGCCTGGAGGCCCGGGTACCAAAGCACAGATACGCAGTATTTT.

The chain recombines TRBV14 with TRBJ1-1; 9 nucleotides line up with TRBD1. This CDR3 contains 13 residues. The V segment lost 4 bases and the J segment 7 bases; nucleotides outside the gene matches: 4. Germline CDR1 reads SGHDN; CDR2 reads FVKESK. DNA for the CDR3: TGTGCCAGCAGCCTAACAGGGGGCGGTGAAGCTTTCTTT. This gives the protein CASSLTGGGEAFF.

V is TRBV6-1 and J is TRBJ1-4; a possible D gene is TRBD1 (6 bases). V was cut by 4 bases and J by 6 bases, with 9 bases left in between. Per the germline V gene, CDR1 is MNHNS and CDR2 is SASEGT. The CDR3 contains 13 residues. CDR3 amino acids: CASSVAGDEKLFF. In DNA, the CDR3 is TGTGCCAGCAGTGTTGCAGGGGATGAAAAACTGTTTTTT.

This clone was found a few times. This sequence joins TRBV19 and TRBJ1-2; TRBD1 matches at 9 bases. V shed 3 bases and J 8 bases; nucleotides not matched to a gene: 10. The length of the CDR3 is 15 residues. Germline V gene data show CDR1 as LNHDA and CDR2 as SQIVND (reference sequence). CDR3 DNA: TGTGCCAGTAGTATGGATCGACAGGGGGTAGACGGCTACACCTTC. Protein: CASSMDRQGVDGYTF.

The chain employs TRBV28 and TRBJ2-1; TRBD2 agrees at 11 bases. Trimming took 6 bases from V and 8 from J; bases not matched to a gene: 15. The CDR3 extends over 17 amino acids. From germline, CDR1 is MDHEN and CDR2 SYDVKM. CDR3 region: CASSRPIAGGPPDEQFF. CDR3 in DNA: TGTGCCAGCAGCCGCCCAATAGCGGGAGGGCCCCCCGATGAGCAGTTCTTC. Full variable domain (missing parts from reference TRBV28 and TRBJ2-1): DVKVTQSSRYLVKRTGEKVFLECVQDMDHENMFWYRQDPGLGLRLIYFSYDVKMKEKGDIPEGYSVSREKKERFSLILESASTNQTSMYLCASSRPIAGGPPDEQFFGPGTRLTVL.

The chain couples TRBV18 to TRBJ2-1; 9 nucleotides match TRBD1. CDR1 KGHSH and CDR2 LQKENI come from the germline V gene. J was trimmed by 7 bases and V by 3 bases; bases with no gene match: 22. The CDR3 covers 20 residues. This CDR3 reads CASSPGQGSTGLAATNEQFF. The CDR3 DNA follows: TGTGCCAGCTCACCGGGACAGGGATCGACAGGGCTAGCGGCAACTAATGAGCAGTTCTTC.

The V gene is TRBV10-2, the J gene TRBJ2-2; 7 bases agree with TRBD2. Losses at the gene ends were 6 bases for V and 5 bases for J; bases not matched to a gene: 12. There are 16 residues in the CDR3. Germline values: CDR1 WSHSY, CDR2 SAAADI. CDR3 residues: CASRADTGGWTGELFF. The CDR3 nucleotides are TGCGCCAGCAGGGCTGACACGGGAGGTTGGACCGGGGAGCTGTTTTTT.

The chain couples TRBV6-1 to TRBJ1-1; no definite D call. Germline assignment: CDR1 MNHNS and CDR2 SASEGT. The CDR3 has 14 amino acids. The ends were cut back, 5 bases at V and 1 base at J, with 11 bases in the middle. The CDR3 coding sequence is TGTGCCAGCAGTTTCGACCACCGGAACACTGAAGCTTTCTTT. Protein product: CASSFDHRNTEAFF.

The chain joins TRBV5-1 to TRBJ2-2, with D possibly being TRBD2 (7 bases). The CDR3 sequence is 17 residues long. CDR1 is SGHRS, CDR2 YFSETQ, per germline. The germline V and J ends were trimmed by 4 bases and 6 bases, with 22 bases remaining between them. Written as DNA, the CDR3 is TGCGCCAGCAGCCCGGGGGCTAGCGGCATCGTGGCCGGGGAGCTGTTTTTT. Encoded protein: CASSPGASGIVAGELFF.

V is TRBV6-1 and J is TRBJ1-2, with D possibly TRBD1 on 5 matching bases. The CDR3 is 13 amino acids. Germline CDR1 and CDR2: MNHNS and SASEGT. Trimming left V 6 bases short and J 3 bases short, with 11 bases between. As DNA, the CDR3 is TGTGCCAGCAGCCGGGACGGCTACTATGGCTACACCTTC. This codes for CASSRDGYYGYTF.

This chain connects TRBV27 to TRBJ1-4; a weak D match, TRBD1 (6 bases). The CDR3 sequence is 15 residues long. Germline CDR1 is MNHEY and CDR2 is SMNVEV (reference sequence). V lost 2 bases and J 8 bases, leaving 15 bases between the germline ends. The CDR3 nucleotides are TGTGCCAGCAGTTTAGGGGCAGGGGAGGGAGAAAAACTGTTTTTT. It yields the protein CASSLGAGEGEKLFF.

The rearrangement joins TRBV5-1 to TRBJ1-2; 10 positions agree with TRBD1. CDR1 is SGHRS and CDR2 is YFSETQ in the germline V gene. The CDR3 extends over 14 amino acids. The V and J ends lost 4 bases and 6 bases, in that order; junction bases with no gene match: 6. The CDR3 DNA follows: TGCGCCAGCAGCCACGGACAGGGGGATGATGGCTACACCTTC. This codes for CASSHGQGDDGYTF.

V gene TRBV15 combines with J gene TRBJ2-7; D is perhaps TRBD1 (5 bases). The germline V gene has CDR1 LNHNV and CDR2 YYDKDF (reference sequence). The CDR3 runs to 15 residues. V lost 0 bases to trimming and J lost 5 bases, with 14 bases between them. CDR3 loop: CATSRDPREMHEQYF. DNA for the CDR3: TGTGCCACCAGCAGAGATCCCAGGGAAATGCACGAGCAGTACTTC.

This chain joins TRBV6-6 and TRBJ2-7; 7 nucleotides align to TRBD2. The trim removed 8 bases at V and 4 bases at J, leaving 11 bases unmatched. CDR3 size: 14 residues. Germline V lookup: CDR1 MNHNY, CDR2 SVGAGI (reference sequence). The DNA for the CDR3 is TGTGCCAGCGAGGACGGCGGGAGCCTATACGAGCAGTACTTC. This sequence encodes CASEDGGSLYEQYF.

This clone was picked up one time. The V and J genes are TRBV28 and TRBJ2-6; TRBD1 aligns across 8 bases. The V gene end was trimmed by 4 bases and the J gene end by 2 bases; junction bases not matched to a gene: 4. CDR1 and CDR2 from the germline V gene are MDHEN and SYDVKM. The CDR3 spans 16 residues. In DNA form, the CDR3 reads TGTGCCAGCAGTTCAGCAGGGGGCGCTGGGGCCAACGTCCTGACTTTC. Amino acid sequence: CASSSAGGAGANVLTF.

This chain connects TRBV15 to TRBJ2-5; D possibly corresponds to TRBD2 (6 bases). The V end lost 6 bases, the J end lost 4 bases, and 12 bases lay between the germline ends. Germline CDR1 reads LNHNV; CDR2 reads YYDKDF (reference sequence). The CDR3 has 13 amino acids. CDR3 in DNA: TGTGCCACCAGTTGGAGGGGAGGAGAGACCCAGTACTTC. It yields the protein CATSWRGGETQYF.

With respect to this clone: Within the sample, other DNA sequences also encode this same CDR3. The DNA of the CDR3 is TGTGCCAGCAGTTTCCCGGCTAGCGGGAGTTCAGATGAGCAGTTCTTC. Protein sequence: CASSFPASGSSDEQFF. The chain has TRBV28 and TRBJ2-1; TRBD2 matches 10 bases. V lost 3 bases, J lost 8 bases, and 10 bases stayed unmatched. CDR1 is MDHEN and CDR2 is SYDVKM in the germline V gene. The CDR3 consists of 16 residues.

Notes on this clone: Other DNA variants within this sample encode the same CDR3. CDR3 DNA: TGTGCCAGCAGCTCATTAGGGCAGCCCCAGCATTTT. Translated: CASSSLGQPQHF. The chain links TRBV7-2 to TRBJ1-5; D uncertain. The CDR3 is 12 residues long. Trimming left V 4 bases short and J 7 bases short, with 8 bases between. The germline CDR1 and CDR2 sequences are SGHTA and FQGNSA.

The V and J genes are TRBV10-3 and TRBJ2-5, with 9 nucleotides matching TRBD2. CDR3 length equals 13 residues. With 8 bases clipped from V and 2 bases from J, the junction kept 3 bases outside the gene matches. Germline V lookup: CDR1 ENHRY, CDR2 SYGVKD. The CDR3 DNA reads as TGTGCCATCCTAGCGGGACTACAAGAGACCCAGTACTTC. Translated, it gives CAILAGLQETQYF.

This chain links TRBV11-2 with TRBJ1-4; TRBD1 aligns across 7 bases. Germline V gene sequence: CDR1 SGHAT, CDR2 FQNNGV. V lost 7 bases, J lost 0 bases, and 14 bases stayed unmatched. The CDR3 runs to 18 residues. The CDR3 loop reads CASIAGTARGATNEKLFF. Written as DNA, the CDR3 is TGTGCCAGCATCGCCGGGACAGCGAGGGGAGCAACTAATGAAAAACTGTTTTTT.

V usage is TRBV18 and J usage is TRBJ2-3; 7 nucleotides line up with TRBD2. The CDR3 is 13 residues long. Germline V lookup: CDR1 KGHSH, CDR2 LQKENI. The J segment lost 2 bases and the V segment lost 6 bases, leaving 2 bases of the junction unmatched. This CDR3 reads CASSGTTTDTQYF. CDR3 DNA sequence: TGTGCCAGCTCCGGGACTACCACAGATACGCAGTATTTT. Full variable domain (missing parts from reference TRBV18 and TRBJ2-3): NAGVMQNPRHLVRRRGQEARLRCSPMKGHSHVYWYRQLPEEGLKFMVYLQKENIIDESGMPKERFSAEFPKEGPSILRIQQVVRGDSAAYFCASSGTTTDTQYFGPGTRLTVL.

Remarks on this clone: Different DNA sequences within this sample yield the same CDR3. V usage is TRBV5-1 and J usage is TRBJ2-3; D unclear. Germline V gene lookup returns CDR1 SGHRS and CDR2 YFSETQ. The V and J ends lost 0 bases and 6 bases respectively, with 5 bases between them. The CDR3 has 12 residues. CDR3 in amino acids: CASSLVPDTQYF. The CDR3 DNA is TGCGCCAGCAGCTTGGTTCCGGATACGCAGTATTTT.

This clone was detected only once. This CDR3 reads CASNPGNGDQPQHF. The CDR3 nucleotides are TGTGCCAGCAATCCCGGGAACGGCGATCAGCCCCAGCATTTT. The chain is built from TRBV2 and TRBJ1-5; no firm D call. Trimming cost V 7 bases and J 5 bases, with 15 bases left between them. The CDR3 extends over 14 amino acids. Germline V gives CDR1 SNHLY, CDR2 FYNNEI.

The chain carries TRBV28 and TRBJ1-4; D gene ambiguous. Between the trimmed V and J ends, which lost 5 bases and 1 base, there was a span of 8 bases. The CDR3 totals 14 residues. Germline-derived CDR1 and CDR2 are MDHEN and SYDVKM. CDR3 sequence reads: CASSMMGTNEKLFF. The DNA of the CDR3 is TGTGCCAGCAGTATGATGGGAACTAATGAAAAACTGTTTTTT. Full variable domain (remainder filled in from reference TRBV28 and TRBJ1-4): DVKVTQSSRYLVKRTGEKVFLECVQDMDHENMFWYRQDPGLGLRLIYFSYDVKMKEKGDIPEGYSVSREKKERFSLILESASTNQTSMYLCASSMMGTNEKLFFGSGTQLSVL.

This clone showed up just once. This chain uses TRBV18 with TRBJ1-6; D is undetermined. The length of the CDR3 is 12 residues. With 8 bases removed from V and 7 bases from J, the gap between germline ends came to 9 bases. Germline V gene lookup returns CDR1 KGHSH and CDR2 LQKENI. CDR3 protein: CASRSGNSPLHF. CDR3 nucleotide sequence: TGTGCCAGCCGCTCGGGGAATTCACCCCTCCACTTT.